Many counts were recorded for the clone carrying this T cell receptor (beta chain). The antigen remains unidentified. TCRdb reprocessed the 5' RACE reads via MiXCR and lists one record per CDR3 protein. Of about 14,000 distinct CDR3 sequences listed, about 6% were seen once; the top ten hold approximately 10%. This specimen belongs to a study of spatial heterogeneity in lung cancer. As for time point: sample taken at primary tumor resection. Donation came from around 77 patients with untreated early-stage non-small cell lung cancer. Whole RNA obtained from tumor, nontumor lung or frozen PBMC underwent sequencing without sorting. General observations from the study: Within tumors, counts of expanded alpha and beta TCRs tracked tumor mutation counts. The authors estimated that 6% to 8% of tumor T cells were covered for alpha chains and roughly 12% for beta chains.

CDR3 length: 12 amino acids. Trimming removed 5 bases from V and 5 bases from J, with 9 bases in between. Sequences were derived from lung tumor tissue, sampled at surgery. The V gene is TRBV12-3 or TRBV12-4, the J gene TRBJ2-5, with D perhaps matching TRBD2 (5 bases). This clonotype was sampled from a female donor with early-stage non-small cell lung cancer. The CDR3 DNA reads TGTGCCAGCAGTGCTAGCTTGGAGACCCAGTACTTC. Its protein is CASSASLETQYF.